A single T cell receptor beta chain is shown here with its context. Its target is not known. One entry per CDR3 protein, called by TCRdb with MiXCR from the PCR reads. The sample yields some 680,000 distinct CDR3 sequences, 25% seen once. The V gene's germline CDR1 is SNHLY and CDR2 FYNNEI. V dropped 10 bases and J dropped 8 bases, with 21 bases sitting between them. The CDR3 extends over 15 amino acids. The data originate from a study of molecular identifiers for immune sequencing clone quantification. Overall study results and limits: Clones that exceeded 20 RNA copies held over 98% of effector molecules, yet under 1% in naive cells. Spiked-in Jurkat TCR RNA corresponding to one cell was reported as detectable against around 1 million naive cells.

Every naive CD8 library was made from between about 17,000 and 1,100,000 sorted cells with 10%, 30% or 50% RNA. Naive CD8 T cells were picked out by sorting for CD8+CD4-CCR7+CD45RA+. The receptor was derived from a human donor in good health. Some libraries in this study had Jurkat cell RNA spiked in. The V gene is TRBV2, the J gene TRBJ1-6, with a possible D match to TRBD1 (5 bases). The sequenced sample consisted of naive CD8+ T cells from blood, with Jurkat cell RNA spiked in. Subset given: FACS-sorted CD8+CD4-CCR7+CD45RA+ naive T cells. CDR3 in amino acids: CATCCRYGQDSPLHF. The CDR3 DNA reads TGTGCCACCTGCTGTAGATACGGACAAGATTCACCCCTCCACTTT.